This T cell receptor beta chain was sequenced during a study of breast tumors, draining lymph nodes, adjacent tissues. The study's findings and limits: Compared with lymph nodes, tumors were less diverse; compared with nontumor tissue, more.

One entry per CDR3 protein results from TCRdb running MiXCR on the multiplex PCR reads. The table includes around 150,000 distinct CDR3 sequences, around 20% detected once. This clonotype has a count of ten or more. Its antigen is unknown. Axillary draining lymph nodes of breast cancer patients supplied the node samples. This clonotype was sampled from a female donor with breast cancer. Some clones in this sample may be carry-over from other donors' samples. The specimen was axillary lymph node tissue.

CDR3 region: CAWSASKSEQFF. The DNA of the CDR3 is TGTGCCTGGAGTGCTAGTAAAAGTGAGCAGTTCTTC. This chain links TRBV30 with TRBJ2-1; the D is unclear. Germline values: CDR1 GTSNPN, CDR2 SVGIG (reference sequence). V shed 1 base and J shed 9 bases, with 10 bases lying between them. This CDR3 has 12 residues.